The entry that follows covers one T cell receptor (beta chain) sequence. Its target is unknown. This CDR3 has 12 residues. CDR1 and CDR2 from the germline V gene are SNHLY and FYNNEI. Trimming cost V 8 bases and J 10 bases, with 15 bases left between them. This entry is derived from a study of cytotoxic CD8 clonotypes in ibrutinib-treated CLL. Across the whole study: Outcomes included approximately 25 partial and 2 complete responses; after median roughly 65 months, roughly 14 stayed remitted and approximately 12 progressed. Once treatment had gone on for a median of around eleven months, range 6 to 36, response samples were drawn. Points from the study as a whole: Progressing and sustained-remission patients had different sampling times. At progression, clonality fell back toward baseline after rising at ibrutinib response.

The repertoire was sequenced with immunoSEQ multiplex PCR; TCRdb's copy has only in-frame clones and lacks some. In the table there are about 160,000 clones, under 85% of which are singletons. V and J are TRBV2 and TRBJ2-1, with TRBD1 as a possible D gene (6 bases). This specimen was PBMCs, taken after 24 months of ibrutinib treatment. This receptor was identified in a human donor with chronic lymphocytic leukemia. CDR3 bases: TGTGCCAGCGAGAGGGGGTTAGGGGAGCAGTTCTTC. Protein product: CASERGLGEQFF.